This TCR beta chain is drawn from a study of spatial heterogeneity in lung cancer. The overall study: Across the raw uncorrected reads, a unique TCR and UMI combination was observed, on average, more than ten times.

Time point indicated: sample taken at primary tumor resection. Ten or more counts support this clonotype. CDR1 and CDR2 (germline): SNHLY, FYNNEI. With 4 bases removed from V and 3 bases from J, the gap between germline ends came to 13 bases. The CDR3 sequence is 14 residues long. Individually, TCR cDNA molecules were each labelled with a unique molecular identifier. In TCRdb, the 5' RACE reads were re-called with MiXCR into one record per CDR3 protein. The sample yields about 11,000 distinct CDR3 sequences, roughly 3.5% seen once. The clonotype comes from a female donor with early-stage non-small cell lung cancer. The chain combines TRBV2 with TRBJ2-7, with D hard to call. Sequenced material: PBMCs, taken at surgery. CDR3 protein: CASSVDQAYYEQYF. As DNA, the CDR3 is TGTGCCAGCAGTGTGGATCAGGCCTACTACGAGCAGTACTTC.